This TCR beta chain appears in the sequencing data of a study of early T cells in non-severe SARS-CoV-2 infection. This clonotype was counted at least ten times. TCRdb called the 5' RACE reads again in MiXCR, with one record for every CDR3 protein. The sample contains 87,000 or so distinct CDR3 sequences, about 12% of which appear only once. The germline V gene has CDR1 LGHNT and CDR2 FRNRAP. The CDR3 loop spans 16 amino acids. With 4 bases clipped from V and 1 base from J, the junction kept 6 bases outside the gene matches. The origin of this receptor is an adult who was a healthcare worker with PCR-confirmed SARS-CoV-2 infection or an uninfected control (not recorded which). The sequencing sample was made of whole blood. The chain uses TRBV12-5 and TRBJ1-5; TRBD1 matches 8 bases. CDR3 sequence: CASGSRDRPSNQPQHF. CDR3 DNA: TGTGCTAGTGGTTCTCGGGACAGGCCCAGCAATCAGCCCCAGCATTTT.